This TCR beta chain appears in the sequencing data of a study of blood T cell repertoires in COVID-19. As for the study in general: Some COVID-19 samples were acute and others convalescent; all came from the United States, Italy and Spain. Nucleic acid was either cDNA or gDNA, and it came from T cells, B-cell-depleted T cells, or PBMCs.

The authors' processing: Scientists estimated how many nucleated cells there were by amplifying reference gene primers. Clones were read by immunoSEQ multiplex PCR, and TCRdb kept only the in-frame ones, dropping some. Clone size and the V and J calls come from that table; the DNA yielded D and trimming. This table holds about 130,000 clones, approximately 80% found once. Trimming took off 5 bases at V and 2 bases at J, with 13 bases between the two ends. The length of the CDR3 is 15 residues. CDR1 SGHVS and CDR2 FQNEAQ come from the germline V gene. Sequenced: peripheral blood. This sequence originates from a man aged 65 to 79 with acute or convalescent COVID-19. V is TRBV7-8 and J is TRBJ1-5; D is perhaps TRBD1 (6 bases). The CDR3 nucleotides are TGTGCCAGCAGCCCAACAGGGAAAGGCAATCAGCCCCAGCATTTT. Translation: CASSPTGKGNQPQHF.